This T cell receptor (beta chain) is drawn from a study of CD8 T cell repertoires and HIV-1 epitope variants. Looking at the study overall: Controls were a CMV, EBV and flu peptide pool, Ebola AY9 negative control, and no-peptide well.

Study results and caveats: The assay identified only TCR beta chains of antigen-proliferating T cells. Of some ten antigen-specific beta clonotypes, about six appeared to cross-react with escape variants.

The germline V gene encodes CDR1 MNHNS and CDR2 SASEGT. The CDR3 has 15 residues. V was shortened by 6 bases and J by 2 bases, with 13 bases between the two germline ends. Worth noting for this clone: Antigen: not known.

Assay used: immunoSEQ multiplex PCR; TCRdb lists only in-frame clones, some missing. The table records some 6,000 clones, around 59% of them present only once. This TCR derives from a male donor with HIV. The specimen sequenced was cultured CD8+ T cells derived from PBMCs. The rearrangement joins TRBV6-1 to TRBJ2-2; the D gene is possibly TRBD2 (6 bases). CDR3 loop: CASSSGTLNTGELFF. CDR3 nucleotide sequence: TGTGCCAGCAGCTCCGGGACTCTTAACACCGGGGAGCTGTTTTTT.